The rows below give T cell receptor beta chains drawn from one sample of a study of Ad26.COV2.S vaccination and SARS-CoV-2 variants. Method: immunoSEQ multiplex PCR; TCRdb's copy keeps in-frame clones and lacks some. The sample yields under 500,000 clones, about 90% seen once. Material: peripheral blood, obtained in a trial of Ad26.COV2.S vaccine versus placebo. The source is a person between 18 and 59 years old who received the Ad26.COV2.S COVID-19 vaccine or a placebo. Both conserved end residues are trimmed from each CDR3. Not every row has a clone size; where given, it reads once, few, many or a size class.

>TRBJ2-5|TRBV6-2/TRBV6-3|.
ASSYYYSGETQY
>TRBJ1-4|TRBV28|.
ASSENRGRNEKLF
>TRBJ1-5|TRBV28|once
ASSSWTGVLGQPQH
>TRBJ2-7|TRBV28|.
ASSQGTYEQY
>TRBJ2-4|TRBV7-8|once
ASSRQRGEWGNIQY
>TRBJ2-7|TRBV4-3|.
ASSQDLFSLGSYEQY
>TRBJ1-1|TRBV30|.
AWSQGASTEAF
>TRBJ1-2|TRBV6-2/TRBV6-3|.
ASSYGVNYGYT
>TRBJ2-1|TRBV11-2|.
ASSFTSGGAGEQF
>TRBJ1-2|TRBV5-6|.
ASSLDSPYGYT
>TRBJ1-1|TRBV10-1|.
ASRSTGVRDRLVAEAF
>TRBJ1-1|TRBV7-9|few
ASSLGQNTEAF
>TRBJ1-1|TRBV30|once
AWSTGTGDRKAF
>TRBJ1-5|TRBV27|.
ASSTGQYSNQPQH
>TRBJ2-1|TRBV6-2/TRBV6-3|once
ASSSALGGARYNEQF
>TRBJ2-1|TRBV19|once
ASSMGNYNEQF
>TRBJ2-7|TRBV28|.
ASKLRRAFFREQY
>TRBJ1-1|TRBV13|once
ASSLAEAMNTEAF
>TRBJ1-2|TRBV6-5|.
ASSPGPSVGGYT
>TRBJ1-5|TRBV6-2/TRBV6-3|.
ASSYSGTGTNQPQH
>TRBJ1-6|TRBV4-1|.
ASSQDLPLRSPLH
>TRBJ2-5|TRBV18|.
ASSPVADPEETQY
>TRBJ1-2|TRBV7-8|many
ASSYTGQSYGYT
>TRBJ2-7|TRBV6-5|few
ASSYSGGHY
>TRBJ2-4|TRBV4-1|.
ASSFPLGGGAGENIQY
>TRBJ2-7|TRBV7-2|.
ASSWTGAYEQY
>TRBJ2-3|TRBV14|.
ASSPTLPRRTDTQY
>TRBJ1-2|TRBV28|.
ASSPDRYYGYT
>TRBJ2-1|TRBV19|.
ASTTPGGNSYNEQF
>TRBJ1-3|TRBV9|.
ASSVGLRVEGNTIY
>TRBJ1-1|TRBV9|.
ASSPGGGYTEAF
>TRBJ2-5|TRBV7-2|.
ASSLVSGGGAGKTQY
>TRBJ2-5|TRBV4-3|.
ASSQDQGGGWETQY
>TRBJ2-2|TRBV28|.
ASSDKGLNTGELF
>TRBJ1-2|TRBV7-9|.
ASSTLGQPNYGYT
>TRBJ2-3|TRBV9|.
ASSVGGVSGTDTQY
>TRBJ1-1|TRBV7-6|.
ASSGFGNGAF